The clone carrying this TCR beta chain was observed a few times. Time point reported: sample taken at primary tumor resection. This sample is part of a study of spatial heterogeneity in lung cancer. TCRdb called the 5' RACE reads again in MiXCR, with one record for every CDR3 protein. The table lists tens of thousands of distinct CDR3 sequences, 5.5% to 7.5% of them singletons. The sequenced sample was PBMCs, obtained at surgery. This TCR was sampled from a male donor with early-stage non-small cell lung cancer.

Here the CDR3 DNA reads TGTGCCAGCAGCCACGGGACAGGGGGCGATCAGCCCCAGCATTTT. It encodes CASSHGTGGDQPQHF. V and J are TRBV5-8 and TRBJ1-5; TRBD1 matches 12 bases. Per germline, CDR1 SGHTS and CDR2 YDEGEE. The CDR3 is 15 amino acids. Germline trimming cut 4 bases from V and 5 bases from J; bases unmatched to any gene: 4.